This T cell receptor (beta chain) comes out of a study of T cell responses to AZD1222 COVID-19 vaccine. Points on this clone: Its matching antigen is unknown.

Assay used: immunoSEQ multiplex PCR; TCRdb lists only in-frame clones, some missing. The sample carries some 50,000 clones, 70% to 90% recorded once. Study results and caveats: Donors were largely white British and mainly female; clonal diversity was possibly underestimated. Across the whole spike, CD4 TCRs peaked at regions 160-218 and 743-854. Without day 14 samples, only post-peak T cell repertoires were studied.

This TCR derives from an adult who received the AZD1222 COVID-19 vaccine. Sequences were derived from peripheral blood, sampled 28 days after the second AZD1222 dose.

The DNA for the CDR3 is TGTGCCAGCACCCCGAACAGGGGGCGAAACTATGGCTACACCTTC. As protein: CASTPNRGRNYGYTF. The chain employs TRBV6-5 and TRBJ1-2; 9 nucleotides agree with TRBD1. J lost 2 bases, V lost 7 bases, and 8 bases had no gene match. Germline CDR1 and CDR2: MNHEY and SVGAGI. The CDR3 extends over 15 amino acids.